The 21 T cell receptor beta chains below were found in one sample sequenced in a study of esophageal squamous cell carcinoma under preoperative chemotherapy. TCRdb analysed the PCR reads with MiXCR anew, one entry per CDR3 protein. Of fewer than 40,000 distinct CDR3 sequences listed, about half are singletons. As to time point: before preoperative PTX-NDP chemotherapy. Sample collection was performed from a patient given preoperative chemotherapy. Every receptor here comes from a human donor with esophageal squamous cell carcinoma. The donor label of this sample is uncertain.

The CDR3 region has the DNA TGTGCCAGCAGCAGGACTAGCGGGGGGGCACGAGAGACCCAGTACTTC. Its translation is CASSRTSGGARETQYF. The rearrangement uses TRBV11-3 and TRBJ2-7, with 15 bases that match TRBD2. The J call may be wrong; the DNA end is better matched by TRBJ2-5. The CDR3 loop spans 16 amino acids. The germline gives CDR1 SGHNT, CDR2 YENEEA.

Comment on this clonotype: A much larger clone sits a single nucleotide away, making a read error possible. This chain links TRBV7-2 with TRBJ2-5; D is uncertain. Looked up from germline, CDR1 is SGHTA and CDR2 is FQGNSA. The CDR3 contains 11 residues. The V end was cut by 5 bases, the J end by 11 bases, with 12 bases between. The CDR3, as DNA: TGTGCCAGCAGCGCCTTCAGTGAGCAGTACTTC. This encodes CASSAFSEQYF.

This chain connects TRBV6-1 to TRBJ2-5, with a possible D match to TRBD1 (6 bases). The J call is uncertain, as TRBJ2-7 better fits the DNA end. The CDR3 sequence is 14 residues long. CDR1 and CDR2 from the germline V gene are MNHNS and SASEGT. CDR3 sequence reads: CASSDRGRTYEQYF. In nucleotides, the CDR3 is TGTGCCAGCAGTGACAGGGGACGAACCTACGAGCAGTACTTC.

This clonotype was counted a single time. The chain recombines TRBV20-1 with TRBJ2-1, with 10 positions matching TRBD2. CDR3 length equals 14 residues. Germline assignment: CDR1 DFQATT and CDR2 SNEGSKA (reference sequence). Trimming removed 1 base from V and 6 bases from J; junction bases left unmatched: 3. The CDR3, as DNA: TGCAGTGCTAGAGCCCTAGCGGGAGCCAATGAGCAGTTCTTC. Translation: CSARALAGANEQFF.

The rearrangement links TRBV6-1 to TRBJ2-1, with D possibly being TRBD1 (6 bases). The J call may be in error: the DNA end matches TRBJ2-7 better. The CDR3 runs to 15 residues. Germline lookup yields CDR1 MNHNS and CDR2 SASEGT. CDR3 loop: CASSKWTATSYEQYF. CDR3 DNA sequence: TGTGCCAGCAGTAAATGGACAGCCACCTCCTACGAGCAGTACTTC.

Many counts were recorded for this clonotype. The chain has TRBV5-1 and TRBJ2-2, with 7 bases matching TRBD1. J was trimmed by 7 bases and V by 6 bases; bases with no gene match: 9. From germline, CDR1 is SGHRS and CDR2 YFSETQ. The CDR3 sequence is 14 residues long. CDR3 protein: CASNTGTVFGELFF. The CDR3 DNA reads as TGCGCCAGCAATACCGGGACAGTCTTCGGGGAGCTGTTTTTT.

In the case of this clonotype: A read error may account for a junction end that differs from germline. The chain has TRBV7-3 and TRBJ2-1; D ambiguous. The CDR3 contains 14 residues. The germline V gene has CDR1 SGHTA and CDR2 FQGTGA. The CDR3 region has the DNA TGTGCCAGCAGCCAGCAAGTGACCGGAGATGCGCAGTTTTTT. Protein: CASSQQVTGDAQFF.

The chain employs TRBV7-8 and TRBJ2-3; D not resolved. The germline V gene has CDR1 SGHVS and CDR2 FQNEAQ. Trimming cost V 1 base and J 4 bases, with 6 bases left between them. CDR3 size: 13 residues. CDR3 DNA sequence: TGTGCCAGCAGCTTAGTAGGGTCAGATACGCAGTATTTT. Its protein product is CASSLVGSDTQYF. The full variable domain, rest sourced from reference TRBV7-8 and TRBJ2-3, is GAGVSQSPRYKVAKRGQDVALRCDPISGHVSLFWYQQALGQGPEFLTYFQNEAQLDKSGLPSDRFFAERPEGSVSTLKIQRTQQEDSAVYLCASSLVGSDTQYFGPGTRLTVL.

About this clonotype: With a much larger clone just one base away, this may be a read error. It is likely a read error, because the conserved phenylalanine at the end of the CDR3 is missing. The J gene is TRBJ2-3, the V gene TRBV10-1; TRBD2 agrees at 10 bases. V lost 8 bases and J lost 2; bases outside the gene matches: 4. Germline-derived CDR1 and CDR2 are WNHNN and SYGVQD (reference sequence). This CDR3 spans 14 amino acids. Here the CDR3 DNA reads TGCGCCAGCGGTAGCGGGAGGAACACAGATACGCAGTATTCT. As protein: CASGSGRNTDTQYS.

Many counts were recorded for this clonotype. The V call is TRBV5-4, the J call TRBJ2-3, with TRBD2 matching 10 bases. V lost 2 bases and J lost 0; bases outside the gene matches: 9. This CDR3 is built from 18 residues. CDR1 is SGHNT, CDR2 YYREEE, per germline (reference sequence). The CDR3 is CASSFLTSGVTSTDTQYF. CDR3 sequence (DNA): TGTGCCAGCAGCTTCCTTACTAGCGGGGTTACTAGCACAGATACGCAGTATTTT.

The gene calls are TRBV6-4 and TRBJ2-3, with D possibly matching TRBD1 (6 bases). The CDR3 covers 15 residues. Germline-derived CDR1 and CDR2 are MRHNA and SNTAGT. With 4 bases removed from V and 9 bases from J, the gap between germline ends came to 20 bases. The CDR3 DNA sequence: TGTGCCAGCAGTGCCTCGACAGGTGGGCAAGAGACGCAGTATTTT. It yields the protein CASSASTGGQETQYF.

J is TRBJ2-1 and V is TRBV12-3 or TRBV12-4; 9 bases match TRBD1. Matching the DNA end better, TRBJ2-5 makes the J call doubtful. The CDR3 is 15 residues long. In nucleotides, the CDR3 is TGTGCCAGCAGTTTTACAGGGGGCTCTCGAGAGACCCAGTACTTC. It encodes CASSFTGGSRETQYF.

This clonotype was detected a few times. The CDR3 nucleotides are TGTGCCAGCAGCTTAGCAGGGGATAGATTCTACGAGCAGTACTTC. It encodes CASSLAGDRFYEQYF. The chain is built from TRBV7-2 and TRBJ2-5; D might be TRBD1 (5 bases). The DNA matches TRBJ2-7 better at its end, which makes the J call doubtful. The CDR3 has 15 residues. The germline CDR1 and CDR2 sequences are SGHTA and FQGNSA.

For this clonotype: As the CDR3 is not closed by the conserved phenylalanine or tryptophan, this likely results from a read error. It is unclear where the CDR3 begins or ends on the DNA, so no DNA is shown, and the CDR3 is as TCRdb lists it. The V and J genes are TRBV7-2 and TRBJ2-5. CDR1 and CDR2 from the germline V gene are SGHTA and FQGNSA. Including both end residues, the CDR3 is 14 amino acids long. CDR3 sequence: CASSLAVIETTQLL.

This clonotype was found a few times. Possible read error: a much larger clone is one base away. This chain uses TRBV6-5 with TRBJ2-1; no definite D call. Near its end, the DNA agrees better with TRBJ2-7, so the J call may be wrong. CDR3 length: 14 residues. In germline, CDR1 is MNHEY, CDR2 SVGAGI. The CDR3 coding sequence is TGTGCCAGCAGTCACATGAGCTCCTACAATGAGCAGTACTTC. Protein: CASSHMSSYNEQYF.

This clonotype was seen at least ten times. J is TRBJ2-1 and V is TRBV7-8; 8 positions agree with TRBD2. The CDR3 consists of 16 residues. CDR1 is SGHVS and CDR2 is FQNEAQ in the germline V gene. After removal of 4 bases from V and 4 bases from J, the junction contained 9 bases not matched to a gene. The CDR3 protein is CASSSPGLGIYNEQFF. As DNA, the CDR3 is TGTGCCAGCAGCTCCCCGGGACTAGGGATATACAATGAGCAGTTCTTC.

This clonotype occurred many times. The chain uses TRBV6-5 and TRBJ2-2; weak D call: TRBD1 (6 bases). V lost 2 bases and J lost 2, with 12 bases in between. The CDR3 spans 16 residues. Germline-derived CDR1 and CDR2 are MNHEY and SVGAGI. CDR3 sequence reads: CASSYLGTQNTGELFF. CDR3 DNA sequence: TGTGCCAGCAGTTACCTCGGGACACAAAACACCGGGGAGCTGTTTTTT.

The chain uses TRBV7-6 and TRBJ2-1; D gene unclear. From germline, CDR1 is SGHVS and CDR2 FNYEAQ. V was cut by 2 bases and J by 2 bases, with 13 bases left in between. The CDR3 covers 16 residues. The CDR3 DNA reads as TGTGCCAGCAGCTTAATAGGACCCGACCCCTACAATGAGCAGTTCTTC. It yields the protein CASSLIGPDPYNEQFF.

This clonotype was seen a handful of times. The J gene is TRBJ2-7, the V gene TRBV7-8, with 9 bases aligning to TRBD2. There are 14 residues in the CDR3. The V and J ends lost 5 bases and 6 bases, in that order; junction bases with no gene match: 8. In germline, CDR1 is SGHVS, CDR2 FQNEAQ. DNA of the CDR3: TGTGCCAGCAGCCTATTAGCGGGAGTTCCCGAGCAGTACTTC. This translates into CASSLLAGVPEQYF.

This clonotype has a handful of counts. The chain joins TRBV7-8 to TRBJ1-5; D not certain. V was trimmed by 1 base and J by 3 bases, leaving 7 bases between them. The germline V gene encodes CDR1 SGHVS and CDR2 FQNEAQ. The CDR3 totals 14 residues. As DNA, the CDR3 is TGTGCCAGCAGCTTAGACAGCTCCAATCAGCCCCAGCATTTT. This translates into CASSLDSSNQPQHF.

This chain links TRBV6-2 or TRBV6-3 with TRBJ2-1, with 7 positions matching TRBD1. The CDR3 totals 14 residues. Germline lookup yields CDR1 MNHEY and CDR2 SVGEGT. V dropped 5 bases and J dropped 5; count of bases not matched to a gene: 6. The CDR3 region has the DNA TGTGCCAGCAGTCCCGGGACAGATCACAATGAGCAGTTCTTC. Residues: CASSPGTDHNEQFF.